This T cell receptor (beta chain) was recorded in a study of blood T cell repertoires in COVID-19. On the study more broadly: Sites in the United States, Italy and Spain provided acute and convalescent COVID-19 samples. PBMCs, B-cell-depleted T cells, or T cells were the source of the cDNA or gDNA that made up the material.

Per the original methods: Amplification of reference gene primers was used by the study to estimate nucleated cell counts. Using immunoSEQ multiplex PCR, the repertoire was profiled, and TCRdb retains in-frame clones only, with some absent. Clonal size and the V and J genes are those of that table, whereas D and trimming came from the DNA. The top ten clones hold 0.9% to 1.5% of a sample with about 380,000 clones, 88% of them seen once. Trimming pared 4 bases from V and 10 bases from J, leaving 12 bases between. CDR1 SGHRS and CDR2 YFSETQ come from the germline V gene. CDR3 length: 11 residues. This clone is a singleton in its sample.

The sample consisted of PBMCs or T cells enriched from blood (not recorded which). The rearrangement uses TRBV5-1 and TRBJ2-7, with D perhaps TRBD1 (7 bases). This sequence was found in a woman under 30 who had recovered from COVID-19. CDR3 DNA: TGCGCCAGCAGCGGAGGGACAGCCCAGTACTTC. Translation gives CASSGGTAQYF.